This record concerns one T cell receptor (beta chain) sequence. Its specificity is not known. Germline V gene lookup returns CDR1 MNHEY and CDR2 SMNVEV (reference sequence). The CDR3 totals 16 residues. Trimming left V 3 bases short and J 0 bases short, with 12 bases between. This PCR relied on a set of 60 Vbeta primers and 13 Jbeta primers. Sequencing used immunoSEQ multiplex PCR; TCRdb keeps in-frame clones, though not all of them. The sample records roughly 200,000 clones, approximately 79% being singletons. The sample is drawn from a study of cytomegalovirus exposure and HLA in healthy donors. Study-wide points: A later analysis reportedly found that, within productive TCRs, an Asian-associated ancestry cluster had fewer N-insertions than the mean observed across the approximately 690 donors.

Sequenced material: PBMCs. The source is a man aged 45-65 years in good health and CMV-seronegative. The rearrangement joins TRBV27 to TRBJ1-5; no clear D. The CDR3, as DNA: TGTGCCAGCAGTTTCAGCAGGTTTGATAGCAATCAGCCCCAGCATTTT. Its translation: CASSFSRFDSNQPQHF.